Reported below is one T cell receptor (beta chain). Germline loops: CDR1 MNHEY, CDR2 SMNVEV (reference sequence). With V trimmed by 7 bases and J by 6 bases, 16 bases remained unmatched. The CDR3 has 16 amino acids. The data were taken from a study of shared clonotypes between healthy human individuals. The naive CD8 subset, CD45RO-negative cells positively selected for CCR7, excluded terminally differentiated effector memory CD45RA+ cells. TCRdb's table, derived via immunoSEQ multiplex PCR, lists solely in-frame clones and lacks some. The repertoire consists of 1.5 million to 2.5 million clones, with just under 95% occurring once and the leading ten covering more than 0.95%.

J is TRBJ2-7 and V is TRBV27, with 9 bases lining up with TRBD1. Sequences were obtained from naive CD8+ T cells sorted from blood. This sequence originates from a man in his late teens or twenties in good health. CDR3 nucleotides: TGTGCCAGCATTTCCCGGGTCTGGGACAGGGTCTGCGAGCAGTACTTC. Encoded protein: CASISRVWDRVCEQYF.